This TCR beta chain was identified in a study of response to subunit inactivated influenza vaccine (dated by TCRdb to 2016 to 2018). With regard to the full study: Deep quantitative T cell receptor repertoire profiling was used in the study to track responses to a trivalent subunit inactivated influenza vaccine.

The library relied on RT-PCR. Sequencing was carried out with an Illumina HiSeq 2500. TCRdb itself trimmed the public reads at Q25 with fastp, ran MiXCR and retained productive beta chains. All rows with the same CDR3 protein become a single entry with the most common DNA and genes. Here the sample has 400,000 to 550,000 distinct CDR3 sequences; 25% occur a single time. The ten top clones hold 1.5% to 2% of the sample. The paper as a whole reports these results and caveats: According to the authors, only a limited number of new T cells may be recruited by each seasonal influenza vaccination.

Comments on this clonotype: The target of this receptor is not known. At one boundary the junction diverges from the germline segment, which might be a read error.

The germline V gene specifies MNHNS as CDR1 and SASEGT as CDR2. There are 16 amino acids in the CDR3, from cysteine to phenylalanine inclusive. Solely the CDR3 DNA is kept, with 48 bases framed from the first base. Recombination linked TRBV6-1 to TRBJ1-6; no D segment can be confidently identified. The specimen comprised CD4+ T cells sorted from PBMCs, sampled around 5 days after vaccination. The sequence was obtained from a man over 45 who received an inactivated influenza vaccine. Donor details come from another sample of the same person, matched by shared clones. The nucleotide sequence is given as TGTGCCAGCAGCGAAGGATTGAGCTCCTATAATTCACCCCTCCACTTT. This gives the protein CASSEGLSSYNSPLHF.